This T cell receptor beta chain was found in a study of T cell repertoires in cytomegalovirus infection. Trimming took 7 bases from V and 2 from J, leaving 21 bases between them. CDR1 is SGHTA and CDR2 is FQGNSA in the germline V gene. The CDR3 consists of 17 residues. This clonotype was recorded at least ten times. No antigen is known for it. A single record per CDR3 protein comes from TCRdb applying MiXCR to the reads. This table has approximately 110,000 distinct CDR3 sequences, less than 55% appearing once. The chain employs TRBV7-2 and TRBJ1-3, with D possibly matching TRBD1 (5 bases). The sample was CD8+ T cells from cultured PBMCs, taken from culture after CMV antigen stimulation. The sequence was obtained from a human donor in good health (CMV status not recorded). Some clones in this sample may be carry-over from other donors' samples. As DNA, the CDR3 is TGTGCCAGCACCCAAACCCCAGGGTGGGGCGCTGGAAACACCATATATTTT. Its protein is CASTQTPGWGAGNTIYF. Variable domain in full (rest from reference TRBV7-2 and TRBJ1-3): GAGVSQSPSNKVTEKGKDVELRCDPISGHTALYWYRQSLGQGLEFLIYFQGNSAPDKSGLPSDRFSAERTGGSVSTLTIQRTQQEDSAVYLCASTQTPGWGAGNTIYFGEGSWLTVV.